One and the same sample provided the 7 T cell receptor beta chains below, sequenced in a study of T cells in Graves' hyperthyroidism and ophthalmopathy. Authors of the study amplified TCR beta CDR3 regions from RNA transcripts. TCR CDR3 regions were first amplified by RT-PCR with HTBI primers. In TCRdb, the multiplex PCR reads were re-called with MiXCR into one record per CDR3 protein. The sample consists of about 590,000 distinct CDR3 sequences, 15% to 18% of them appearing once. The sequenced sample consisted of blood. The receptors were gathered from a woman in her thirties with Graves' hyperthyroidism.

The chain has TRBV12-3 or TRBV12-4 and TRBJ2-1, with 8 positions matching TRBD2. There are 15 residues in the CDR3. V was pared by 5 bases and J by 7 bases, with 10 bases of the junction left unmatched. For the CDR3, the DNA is TGTGCCAGCAGTGGGGCCGGGACTAGTTTAAATGAGCAGTTCTTC. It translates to CASSGAGTSLNEQFF.

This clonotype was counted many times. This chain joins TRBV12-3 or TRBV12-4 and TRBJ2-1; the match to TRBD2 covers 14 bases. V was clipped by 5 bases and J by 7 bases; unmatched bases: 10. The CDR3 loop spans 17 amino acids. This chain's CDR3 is CASSPGTSGRSGNEQFF. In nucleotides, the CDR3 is TGTGCCAGCAGTCCGGGGACTAGCGGGAGAAGTGGGAATGAGCAGTTCTTC.

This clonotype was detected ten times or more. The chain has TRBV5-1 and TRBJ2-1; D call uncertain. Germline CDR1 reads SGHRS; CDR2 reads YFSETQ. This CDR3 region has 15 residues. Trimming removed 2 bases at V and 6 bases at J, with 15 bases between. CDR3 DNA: TGCGCCAGCAGCTTCGTGGCTACCCTAGGCAATGAGCAGTTCTTC. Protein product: CASSFVATLGNEQFF.

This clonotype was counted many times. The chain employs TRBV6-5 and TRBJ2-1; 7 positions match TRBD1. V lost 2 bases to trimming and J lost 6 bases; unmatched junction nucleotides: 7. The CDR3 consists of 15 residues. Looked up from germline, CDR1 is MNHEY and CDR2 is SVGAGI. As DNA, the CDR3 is TGTGCCAGCAGTTACGACTTACAGGGGAGCAATGAGCAGTTCTTC. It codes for CASSYDLQGSNEQFF.

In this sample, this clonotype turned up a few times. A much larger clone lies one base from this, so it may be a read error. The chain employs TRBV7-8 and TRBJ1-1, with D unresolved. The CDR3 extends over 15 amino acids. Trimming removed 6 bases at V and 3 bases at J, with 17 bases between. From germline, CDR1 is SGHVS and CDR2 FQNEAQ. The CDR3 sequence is CASSLEFGMDTEAFF. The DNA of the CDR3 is TGTGCCAGCAGTCTTGAGTTCGGGATGGACACTGAAGCTTTCTTT.

CDR3 in amino acids: CASSIGVESPLHF. In DNA form, the CDR3 reads TGTGCCAGTAGTATTGGAGTGGAATCACCCCTCCACTTT. This rearrangement joins TRBV19 to TRBJ1-6; D call uncertain. V was shortened by 3 bases and J by 10 bases, with 10 bases between the two germline ends. Looked up from germline, CDR1 is LNHDA and CDR2 is SQIVND (reference sequence). This CDR3 spans 13 amino acids.

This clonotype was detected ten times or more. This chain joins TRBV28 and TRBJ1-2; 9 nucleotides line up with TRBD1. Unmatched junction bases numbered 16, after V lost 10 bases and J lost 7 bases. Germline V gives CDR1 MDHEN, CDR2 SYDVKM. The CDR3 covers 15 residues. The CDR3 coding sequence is TGTGCCACCTCCGGGGCCCCGGGACAGGGTTCTGGCTACACCTTC. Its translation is CATSGAPGQGSGYTF.